These 21 T cell receptor beta chains came from one sample sequenced in a study of cytomegalovirus exposure and HLA in healthy donors. The PCR ran on 60 Vbeta and 13 Jbeta primers. The repertoire was sequenced with immunoSEQ multiplex PCR; TCRdb's copy has only in-frame clones and lacks some. The sample lists tens of thousands of clones, 72% occurring once. The material sequenced was PBMCs. The source of these receptors is a woman between 45 and 60 years old in good health and CMV-seropositive.

The V gene is TRBV5-4, the J gene TRBJ2-3; 10 bases align to TRBD2. This CDR3 comprises 16 residues. Unmatched junction bases numbered 13, after V lost 6 bases and J lost 6 bases. CDR1 and CDR2 (germline): SGHNT, YYREEE (reference sequence). DNA for the CDR3: TGTGCCAGCACCCCCGCCATAGCGGGGGGCGCGGATACGCAGTATTTT. It encodes CASTPAIAGGADTQYF.

The chain uses TRBV28 and TRBJ2-6; perhaps TRBD1 as D (5 bases). Trimming shortened V by 7 bases and J by 9 bases, and 13 bases separated the two germline ends. CDR1 and CDR2 (germline): MDHEN, SYDVKM. The length of the CDR3 is 13 residues. The CDR3 loop reads CASKVTGVNVLTF. The CDR3, as DNA: TGTGCCAGCAAGGTAACAGGCGTCAACGTCCTGACTTTC.

CDR3 sequence: CASSYNRGPETQYF. CDR3 nucleotide sequence: TGCGCCAGCAGCTACAACAGGGGGCCGGAGACCCAGTACTTC. The chain is built from TRBV5-1 and TRBJ2-5, with 9 bases identical to TRBD1. With 3 bases clipped from V and 5 bases from J, the junction kept 5 bases outside the gene matches. Germline CDR1 and CDR2: SGHRS and YFSETQ. The CDR3 has 14 residues.

This chain links TRBV6-5 with TRBJ2-3; D is ambiguous. The CDR3 consists of 15 residues. The V end was cut by 0 bases, the J end by 0 bases, with 7 bases between. Germline CDR1 is MNHEY and CDR2 is SVGAGI. The CDR3 DNA follows: TGTGCCAGCAGTTACTCCCAGGCGAGCACAGATACGCAGTATTTT. Protein product: CASSYSQASTDTQYF.

V gene TRBV7-9 combines with J gene TRBJ1-1; D gene unclear. The CDR3 is 11 residues long. V lost 10 bases and J 1 base, leaving 7 bases between the germline ends. From germline, CDR1 is SEHNR and CDR2 FQNEAQ (reference sequence). Here the CDR3 DNA reads TGTGCCACCCGGGGGAACACTGAAGCTTTCTTT. Translated, it gives CATRGNTEAFF.

The genes are TRBV7-3 and TRBJ2-1, with 7 bases fitting TRBD2. The V segment lost 10 bases and the J segment 7 bases; nucleotides outside the gene matches: 10. CDR3 length equals 13 residues. From germline, CDR1 is SGHTA and CDR2 FQGTGA. For the CDR3, the DNA is TGTGCCACCGAGGGAGGGGAGAGGAATGAGCAGTTCTTC. It specifies CATEGGERNEQFF. Together with reference TRBV7-3 and TRBJ2-1, the CDR3 gives the full variable domain: GAGVSQTPSNKVTEKGKYVELRCDPISGHTALYWYRQSLGQGPEFLIYFQGTGAADDSGLPNDRFFAVRPEGSVSTLKIQRTERGDSAVYLCATEGGERNEQFFGPGTRLTVL.

The V gene is TRBV23-1, the J gene TRBJ2-3; tentatively, D is TRBD1 (6 bases). TRBV23-1 is filed as an ORF, its function uncertain. The CDR3 covers 15 residues. V was trimmed by 3 bases and J by 2 bases, leaving 12 bases between them. CDR3 nucleotide sequence: TGCGCCAGCAGTCAGCCTCAGGGGAACACAGATACGCAGTATTTT. This gives the protein CASSQPQGNTDTQYF.

The chain joins TRBV19 to TRBJ2-2; TRBD2 might be the D (5 bases). The germline gives CDR1 LNHDA, CDR2 SQIVND (reference sequence). V was pared by 8 bases and J by 7 bases, with 14 bases between. The CDR3 extends over 13 amino acids. Here the CDR3 DNA reads TGTGCCAGTGGCCCGTTTGGAGGCGGGGAGCTGTTTTTT. It translates to CASGPFGGGELFF.

The gene calls are TRBV7-7 and TRBJ2-1, with a weak D call TRBD1 (5 bases). The V end was cut by 0 bases, the J end by 7 bases, with 13 bases between. The CDR3 consists of 15 residues. Germline CDR1 reads SSHAT; CDR2 reads FNYEAQ (reference sequence). The CDR3 bases are TGTGCCAGCAGCTTAGCGGGTGGGGCCGGGAATGAGCAGTTCTTC. It specifies CASSLAGGAGNEQFF.

This clone was picked up a small number of times. The rearrangement joins TRBV28 to TRBJ1-1; a possible D gene is TRBD1 (5 bases). CDR1 MDHEN and CDR2 SYDVKM come from the germline V gene. This CDR3 has 14 amino acids. The V end lost 3 bases, the J end lost 1 base, and 9 bases lay between the germline ends. CDR3 sequence: CASSFGGRNTEAFF. The CDR3 coding sequence is TGTGCCAGCAGTTTCGGGGGGAGGAACACTGAAGCTTTCTTT.

The V call is TRBV5-1, the J call TRBJ2-3; TRBD2 matches 7 bases. The ends lost 3 bases at V and 5 bases at J; junction bases unmatched: 6. Germline CDR1 and CDR2: SGHRS and YFSETQ. The CDR3 extends over 14 amino acids. DNA of the CDR3: TGCGCCAGCAGCTCAGGACTAGTTGGAGATACGCAGTATTTT. As protein: CASSSGLVGDTQYF.

This clone was picked up one time. V is TRBV7-9 and J is TRBJ1-2; the D gene is possibly TRBD1 (6 bases). Germline V gives CDR1 SEHNR, CDR2 FQNEAQ (reference sequence). V lost 4 bases and J lost 13, with 25 bases in between. This CDR3 region has 15 residues. Here the CDR3 DNA reads TGTGCCAGCAGCTCAGAATTACAGGGCTCATATGGGGTCACCTTC. Amino acid sequence: CASSSELQGSYGVTF.

This chain connects TRBV29-1 to TRBJ1-5; tentative D call: TRBD1 (5 bases). Germline values: CDR1 SQVTM, CDR2 ANQGSEA. V lost 5 bases and J lost 12, with 17 bases in between. CDR3 size: 12 residues. The CDR3 loop reads CSVIDSTANQHF. CDR3 DNA: TGCAGCGTTATTGACTCGACAGCGAACCAGCATTTT.

The chain has TRBV21-1 and TRBJ2-5; the table names TRBD2, a call not compared with the DNA. The J call is uncertain, as TRBJ2-7 better fits the DNA end. TRBV21-1 is classified as a pseudogene. This CDR3 has 12 residues. The CDR3 is CASSLKPYEQYF. Written as DNA, the CDR3 is TGTGCCAGCAGCCTAAAACCCTACGAGCAGTACTTC.

The chain has TRBV6-1 and TRBJ1-2; weak D call: TRBD1 (6 bases). Trimming took 1 base from V and 1 from J, leaving 10 bases between them. This CDR3 has 15 residues. The germline V gene encodes CDR1 MNHNS and CDR2 SASEGT. The chain's CDR3 is CASSEDGTLNYGYTF. CDR3 coding DNA: TGTGCCAGCAGTGAAGACGGGACACTTAACTATGGCTACACCTTC.

This clone was counted once. The chain links TRBV21-1 to TRBJ2-1; the DNA was not compared with TRBD2, the D call given in the table. TRBV21-1 is a listed pseudogene. This CDR3 is 15 amino acids long. Written as DNA, the CDR3 is TGTGCCAGCAGCAAAGTCTCCCGTATCTACAATGAGCAGTTCTTC. This translates into CASSKVSRIYNEQFF.

The chain has TRBV5-4 and TRBJ2-1; 12 positions agree with TRBD1. The CDR3 extends over 16 amino acids. Looked up from germline, CDR1 is SGHNT and CDR2 is YYREEE (reference sequence). Trimming took 4 bases from V and 2 from J; bases not matched to a gene: 4. The CDR3 coding sequence is TGTGCCAGCAGCCGGGACAGGGGGCAGACCTACAATGAGCAGTTCTTC. It specifies CASSRDRGQTYNEQFF.

The genes are TRBV9 and TRBJ1-1; no firm D call. Per the germline V gene, CDR1 is SGDLS and CDR2 is YYNGEE. The V and J ends lost 4 bases and 1 base respectively, with 8 bases between them. This CDR3 is 13 amino acids long. The CDR3 DNA reads as TGTGCCAGCAGCCGGGAAGAGAACACTGAAGCTTTCTTT. Translating it yields CASSREENTEAFF.

This clone was observed once. A read error may account for a junction end that differs from germline. The gene calls are TRBV7-7 and TRBJ2-5; D ambiguous. Germline V CDR1 and CDR2: SSHAT, FNYEAQ (reference sequence). The CDR3 runs to 13 residues. The CDR3 region is CASSQSVGETQYF. As DNA, the CDR3 is TGTGCTAGCAGCCAGAGCGTCGGAGAGACCCAGTACTTC. Using reference TRBV7-7 and TRBJ2-5 for the parts outside the CDR3, the full variable domain is GAGVSQSPRYKVTKRGQDVTLRCDPISSHATLYWYQQALGQGPEFLTYFNYEAQPDKSGLPSDRFSAERPEGSISTLTIQRTEQRDSAMYRCASSQSVGETQYFGPGTRLLVL.

The chain carries TRBV4-1 and TRBJ2-1; the match to TRBD2 covers 8 bases. CDR3 length: 19 residues. V dropped 3 bases and J dropped 0; count of bases not matched to a gene: 13. Germline lookup yields CDR1 MGHRA and CDR2 YSYEKL. CDR3 nucleotide sequence: TGCGCCAGCAGCCAGCAGTATAGCGGGGCCTCGAGCTCCTACAATGAGCAGTTCTTC. Its translation is CASSQQYSGASSSYNEQFF.

The gene calls are TRBV30 and TRBJ1-2; D perhaps matches TRBD1 (6 bases). CDR1 GTSNPN and CDR2 SVGIG come from the germline V gene (reference sequence). V was clipped by 2 bases and J by 2 bases, with 12 bases between them. The CDR3 extends over 14 amino acids. CDR3: CAWSRPGENYGYTF. The CDR3 DNA reads as TGTGCCTGGAGTCGCCCAGGGGAGAACTATGGCTACACCTTC.